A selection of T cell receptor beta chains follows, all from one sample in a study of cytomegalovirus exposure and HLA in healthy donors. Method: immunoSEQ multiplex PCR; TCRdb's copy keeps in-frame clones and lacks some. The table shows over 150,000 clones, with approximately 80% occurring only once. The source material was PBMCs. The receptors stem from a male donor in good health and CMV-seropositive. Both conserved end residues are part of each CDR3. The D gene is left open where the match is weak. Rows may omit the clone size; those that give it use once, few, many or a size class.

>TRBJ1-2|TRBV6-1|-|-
TGTGCCAGCAGTGTAGGGGCGGATGGGGACTACGGCTACACCTTC
CASSVGADGDYGYTF
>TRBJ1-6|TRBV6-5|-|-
TGTGCCAGCAGACCTACTGACATCTATTTATCACCCCTCCACTTT
CASRPTDIYLSPLHF
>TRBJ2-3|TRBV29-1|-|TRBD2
TGCAGCGTTACACCGGGACTAGCGGGAGGCGCAGATACGCAGTATTTT
CSVTPGLAGGADTQYF
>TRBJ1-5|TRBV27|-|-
TGTGCCAGCAGTTGGGACACTAATAGCAATCAGCCCCAGCATTTT
CASSWDTNSNQPQHF
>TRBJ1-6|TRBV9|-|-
TGTGCCAGCAGCATACAGGAGGGAGGCTCACCCCTCCACTTT
CASSIQEGGSPLHF
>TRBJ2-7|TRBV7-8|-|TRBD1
TGTGCCAGCAGCCCCAAGCGACAGGGCTACGAGCAGTACTTC
CASSPKRQGYEQYF
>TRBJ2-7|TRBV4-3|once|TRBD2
TGCGCCAGCAGCACCCGACTAGCGGGGGCTAAGTCCTACGAGCAGTACTTC
CASSTRLAGAKSYEQYF
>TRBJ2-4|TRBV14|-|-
TGTGCCAGCAGCCAAGAAGGTCCGAGGGCCAAAAACATTCAGTACTTC
CASSQEGPRAKNIQYF
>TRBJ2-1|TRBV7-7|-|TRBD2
TGTGCCAGCAGCCGACTGACTAGCGGGCCTAACAATGAGCAGTTCTTC
CASSRLTSGPNNEQFF
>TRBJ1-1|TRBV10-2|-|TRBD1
TGCGCCAGCAACACAGGGGGGACTGAAGCTTTCTTT
CASNTGGTEAFF
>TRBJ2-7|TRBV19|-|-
TGTGCCAGTAGTGAAGCTCGAGGCCTCTACGAGCAGTACTTC
CASSEARGLYEQYF
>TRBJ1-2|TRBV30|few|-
TGTGCCTGGAGTTGGCAGGGAGGCGGCTACACCTTC
CAWSWQGGGYTF
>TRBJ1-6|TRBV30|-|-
TGTGCCTGGAGTGACACCCCCCCGACACCCCTCCACTTT
CAWSDTPPTPLHF
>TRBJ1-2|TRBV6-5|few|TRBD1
TGTGCCAGCAGTTACTTGACAGGGGATGGCTACACCTTC
CASSYLTGDGYTF
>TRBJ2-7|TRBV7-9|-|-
TGTGCCAGCATCCGGGAGAGGGACGAGCAGTACTTC
CASIRERDEQYF
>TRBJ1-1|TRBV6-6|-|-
TGTGCCAGCAGTTCATTCGGTGCGGAGAACACTGAAGCTTTCTTT
CASSSFGAENTEAFF
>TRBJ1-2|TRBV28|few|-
TGTGCCAGCAGTTCCCTCGTCTATGGCTACACCTTC
CASSSLVYGYTF
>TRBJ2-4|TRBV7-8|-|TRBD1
TGTGCCAGCAGCTCTCCCCGGGACAGGCTCAAAAACATTCAGTACTTC
CASSSPRDRLKNIQYF
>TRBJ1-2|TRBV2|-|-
TGTGCCAGCAGCCTCAGGGGAGAGGGGTATGGCTACACCTTC
CASSLRGEGYGYTF
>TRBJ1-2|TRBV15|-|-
TGTGCCACCAGCAGAGTTAGGGGTAGGAGTGGCTACACCTTC
CATSRVRGRSGYTF
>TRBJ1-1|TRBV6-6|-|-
TGTGCCAGCAGTTACCCCCGCACTGAAGCTTTCTTT
CASSYPRTEAFF
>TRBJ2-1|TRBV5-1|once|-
TGCGCCAGCAGCGCCGGACTTCGCTCCTACAATGAGCAGTTCTTC
CASSAGLRSYNEQFF
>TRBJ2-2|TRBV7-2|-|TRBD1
TGTGCCAGCAGCTTAAAGGCAGGGGGTCCCGGGGAGCTGTTTTTT
CASSLKAGGPGELFF
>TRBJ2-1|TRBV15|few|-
TGTGCCACCAGCGGCCGACAGGTAGACAATGAGCAGTTCTTC
CATSGRQVDNEQFF
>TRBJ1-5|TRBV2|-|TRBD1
TGTGCCAGCCCCAGGAGGACTCAGGGGGCGAATGATCAGCCCCAGCATTTT
CASPRRTQGANDQPQHF
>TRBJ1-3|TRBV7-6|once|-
TGTGCCAGCAGCTCCCAGACAGGCTTTGGAAACACCATATATTTT
CASSSQTGFGNTIYF
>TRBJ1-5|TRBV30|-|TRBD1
TGTGCCTGCCAGGGGGACAGCAATCAGCCCCAGCATTTT
CACQGDSNQPQHF
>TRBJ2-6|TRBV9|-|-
TGTGCCAGCACAGACTCTGGGGCCAACGTCCTGACTTTC
CASTDSGANVLTF
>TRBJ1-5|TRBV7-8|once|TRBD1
TGTGCCAGCAGCTCGCGACAGGGGGCAGGTCAGCCCCAGCATTTT
CASSSRQGAGQPQHF
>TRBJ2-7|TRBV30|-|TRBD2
TGTGCCTGGAGTGTAAGCGGGGGGGCTGCCGAGCAGTACTTC
CAWSVSGGAAEQYF
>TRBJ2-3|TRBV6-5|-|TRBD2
TGTGCCAGCAGTTACTCGGGCGGGAGGCCAGATACGCAGTATTTT
CASSYSGGRPDTQYF
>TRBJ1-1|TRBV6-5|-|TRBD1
TGTGCCAGCAGGGAACCTACAGGGGCCGGCACTGAAGCTTTCTTT
CASREPTGAGTEAFF
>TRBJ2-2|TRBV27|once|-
TGTGCCAGCAACGGACACGCGAACACCGGGGAGCTGTTTTTT
CASNGHANTGELFF
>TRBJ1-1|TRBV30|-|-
TGTGCCTGGAGTGCGGTTAACACTGAAGCTTTCTTT
CAWSAVNTEAFF
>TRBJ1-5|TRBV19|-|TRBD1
TGTGCCAGTAGTCTCGGGACAGAGCCGCGGCCCCAGCATTTT
CASSLGTEPRPQHF
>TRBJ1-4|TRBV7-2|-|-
TGTGCCAGCAGCCGCAGGGGACCGGGTGAAAAACTGTTTTTT
CASSRRGPGEKLFF
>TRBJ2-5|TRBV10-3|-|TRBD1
TGTGCCACCGTTCGAGGACAGGGGGATTCCCAAGAGACCCAGTACTTC
CATVRGQGDSQETQYF
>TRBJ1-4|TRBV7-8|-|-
TGTGCCAGCAGCTTGGGGCAGGGCTCGGTCGCGGATGAAAAACTGTTTTTT
CASSLGQGSVADEKLFF
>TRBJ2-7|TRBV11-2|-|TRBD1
TGTGCCAGCAGCTTAGGGACAGGGTACAACGAGCAGTACTTC
CASSLGTGYNEQYF
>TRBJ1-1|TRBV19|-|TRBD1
TGTGCCAGTAGTATAGATTACGGGACAGGGCCTATAATGAACACTGAAGCTTTCTTT
CASSIDYGTGPIMNTEAFF
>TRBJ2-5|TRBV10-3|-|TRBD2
TGTGCCATCAGGGGGACTAGCGGGACGGAGACCCAGTACTTC
CAIRGTSGTETQYF
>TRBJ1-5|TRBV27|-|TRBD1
TGTGCCAGCAGTAAAAAAGGGACAGGGTCCAGCAATCAGCCCCAGCATTTT
CASSKKGTGSSNQPQHF